These 3 T cell receptor beta chains originate from one sample sequenced in a study of human T cells and chemical hapten exposure. The study used a library that attached unique molecular identifiers to individual cDNA molecules. TCRdb re-analysed the reads in MiXCR, keeping a single row per CDR3 protein. The sample has about 120,000 distinct CDR3 sequences; roughly 8.5% are singletons. Total RNA was isolated from unfractionated whole blood. The sequenced material came from whole blood. The origin of the receptors is a human donor in good health. Some clones in this sample may be carry-over from other donors' samples.

The chain combines TRBV19 with TRBJ2-3; perhaps TRBD2 as D (5 bases). With 2 bases removed from V and 0 bases from J, the gap between germline ends came to 6 bases. The germline gives CDR1 LNHDA, CDR2 SQIVND (reference sequence). This CDR3 contains 14 residues. CDR3 sequence reads: CASSIWTSTDTQYF. CDR3 DNA: TGTGCCAGTAGTATATGGACTAGCACAGATACGCAGTATTTT.

The chain combines TRBV19 with TRBJ1-2; D is uncertain. The CDR3 consists of 15 residues. Deletions cut 4 bases from V and 3 bases from J, with 15 bases between. CDR1 LNHDA and CDR2 SQIVND come from the germline V gene (reference sequence). CDR3 amino acids: CASSTQPAQDYGYTF. For the CDR3, the DNA is TGTGCCAGTAGTACTCAGCCGGCTCAGGACTATGGCTACACCTTC.

At least ten counts were recorded for this clonotype. The rearrangement joins TRBV9 to TRBJ1-6, with 8 bases that match TRBD1. Per the germline V gene, CDR1 is SGDLS and CDR2 is YYNGEE. V dropped 5 bases and J dropped 7; count of bases not matched to a gene: 8. The CDR3 contains 15 residues. The CDR3, as DNA: TGTGCCAGCAGTCCCGGACAGGGACCGAATTCACCCCTCCACTTT. Encoded protein: CASSPGQGPNSPLHF.